This TCR beta chain stems from a study of a mutant IDH1 vaccine in newly diagnosed glioma. Looking at the study overall: Most had both radiotherapy and temozolomide beforehand; others had only one.

Notes on the study in general: A vaccine-induced immune response developed in roughly 93% of the patients.

On this clone itself: Its specificity is not known.

Repertoires were generated with immunoSEQ multiplex PCR, while TCRdb's copy carries only in-frame clones and drops some. The sample includes roughly 69,000 clones, roughly 86% of them seen just once. Trimming took 4 bases from V and 3 from J, leaving 10 bases between them. The germline gives CDR1 SGDLS, CDR2 YYNGEE. The CDR3 is made up of 14 amino acids. Time point denoted: week 35, safety follow-up. Doses consisted of 300 ug of mutant IDH1 20-mer peptide each, paired with topical imiquimod. Donor diagnoses consisted of new WHO grade 3 or 4 IDH1-mutant, ATRX-lost astrocytomas. Material: PBMCs, obtained from a glioma patient whose treatment included an IDH1 peptide vaccine. The clonotype was recovered from a man aged 30-40 years with glioma. J is TRBJ2-2 and V is TRBV9; D is uncertain. The CDR3 is CASSTRQDTGELFF. CDR3 bases: TGTGCCAGCAGCACCCGACAAGACACCGGGGAGCTGTTTTTT.